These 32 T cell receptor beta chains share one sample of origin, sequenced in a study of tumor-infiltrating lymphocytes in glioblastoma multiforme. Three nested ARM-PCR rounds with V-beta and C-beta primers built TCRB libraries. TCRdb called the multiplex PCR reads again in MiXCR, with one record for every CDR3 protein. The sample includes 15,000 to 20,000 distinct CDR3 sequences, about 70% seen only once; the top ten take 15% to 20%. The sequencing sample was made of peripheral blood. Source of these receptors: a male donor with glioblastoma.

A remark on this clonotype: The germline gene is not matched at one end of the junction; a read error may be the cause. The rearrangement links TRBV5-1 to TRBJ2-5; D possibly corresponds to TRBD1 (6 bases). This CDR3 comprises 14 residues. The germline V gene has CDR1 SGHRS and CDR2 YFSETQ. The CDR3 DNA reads TGTGTCAGCAGCATACAGGGATCAAGGGAGACCCAGTACTTC. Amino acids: CVSSIQGSRETQYF.

The CDR3 sequence is CSVEGNNYGYTF. CDR3 DNA sequence: TGCAGCGTTGAAGGGAACAACTATGGCTACACCTTC. This chain joins TRBV29-1 and TRBJ1-2; D not resolved. Per the germline V gene, CDR1 is SQVTM and CDR2 is ANQGSEA. Trimming left V 1 base short and J 2 bases short, with 5 bases between. The CDR3 contains 12 residues.

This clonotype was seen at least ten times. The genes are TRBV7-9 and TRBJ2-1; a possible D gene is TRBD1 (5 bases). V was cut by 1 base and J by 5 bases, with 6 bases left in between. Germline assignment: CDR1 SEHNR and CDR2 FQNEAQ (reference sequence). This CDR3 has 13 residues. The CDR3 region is CASSLGQNNEQFF. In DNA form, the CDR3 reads TGTGCCAGCAGCTTAGGACAGAACAATGAGCAGTTCTTC. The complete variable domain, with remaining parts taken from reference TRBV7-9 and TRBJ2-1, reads DTGVSQNPRHKITKRGQNVTFRCDPISEHNRLYWYRQTLGQGPEFLTYFQNEAQLEKSRLLSDRFSAERPKGSFSTLEIQRTEQGDSAMYLCASSLGQNNEQFFGPGTRLTVL.

The CDR3 DNA reads TGCAGCGCTGGAAATCGGGAGCACGGCATAGATACGCAGTATTTT. It encodes CSAGNREHGIDTQYF. The J gene is TRBJ2-3, the V gene TRBV20-1; D is perhaps TRBD2 (6 bases). In germline, CDR1 is DFQATT, CDR2 SNEGSKA (reference sequence). CDR3 size: 15 residues.

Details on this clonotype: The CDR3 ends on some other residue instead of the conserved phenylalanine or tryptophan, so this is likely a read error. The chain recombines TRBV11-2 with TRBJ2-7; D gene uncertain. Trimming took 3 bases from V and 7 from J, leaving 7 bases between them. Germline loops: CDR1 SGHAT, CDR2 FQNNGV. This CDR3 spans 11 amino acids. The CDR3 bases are TGTGCCAGCAGCTTCTATCCAGAGCAGTACCTC. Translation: CASSFYPEQYL.

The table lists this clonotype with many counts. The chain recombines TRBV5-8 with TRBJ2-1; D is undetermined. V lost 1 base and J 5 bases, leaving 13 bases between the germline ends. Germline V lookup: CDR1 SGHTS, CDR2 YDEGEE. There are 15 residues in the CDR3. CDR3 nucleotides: TGTGCCAGCAGCTTGCGGTCAGCCCTGCACAATGAGCAGTTCTTC. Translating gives CASSLRSALHNEQFF.

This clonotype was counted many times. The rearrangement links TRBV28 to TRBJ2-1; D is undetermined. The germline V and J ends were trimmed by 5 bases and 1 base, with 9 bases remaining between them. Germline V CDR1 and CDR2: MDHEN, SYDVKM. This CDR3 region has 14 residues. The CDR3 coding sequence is TGTGCCAGCAGTCAGCAACTTTCCTACAATGAGCAGTTCTTC. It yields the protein CASSQQLSYNEQFF.

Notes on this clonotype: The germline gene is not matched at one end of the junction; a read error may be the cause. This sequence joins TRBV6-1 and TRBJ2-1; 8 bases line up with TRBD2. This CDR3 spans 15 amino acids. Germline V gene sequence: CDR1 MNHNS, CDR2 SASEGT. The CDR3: CASTENRLANNERFF. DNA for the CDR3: TGTGCCAGCACCGAAAATCGACTAGCGAACAATGAGCGGTTCTTC.

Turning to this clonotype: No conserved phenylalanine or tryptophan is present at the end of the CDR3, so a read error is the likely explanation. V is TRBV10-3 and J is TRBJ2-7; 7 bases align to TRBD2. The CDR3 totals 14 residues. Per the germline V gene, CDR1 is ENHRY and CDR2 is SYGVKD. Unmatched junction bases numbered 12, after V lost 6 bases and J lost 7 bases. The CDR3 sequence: CAISTGTTLGEQYL. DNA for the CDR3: TGTGCCATCAGCACCGGGACTACGCTTGGGGAGCAGTACCTC.

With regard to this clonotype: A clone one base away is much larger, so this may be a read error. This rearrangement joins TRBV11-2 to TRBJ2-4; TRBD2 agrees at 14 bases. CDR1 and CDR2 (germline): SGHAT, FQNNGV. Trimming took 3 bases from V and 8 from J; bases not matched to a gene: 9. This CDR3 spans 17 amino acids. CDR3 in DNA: TGTGCCAGCAGCTTTGGATCCGGGACTAGCGGGAGAGACATTCAGTACTTC. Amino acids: CASSFGSGTSGRDIQYF.

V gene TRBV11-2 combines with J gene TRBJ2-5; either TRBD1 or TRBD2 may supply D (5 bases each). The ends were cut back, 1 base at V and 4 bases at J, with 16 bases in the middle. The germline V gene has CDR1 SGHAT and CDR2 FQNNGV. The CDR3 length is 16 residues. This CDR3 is CASSLGGQGWVETQYF. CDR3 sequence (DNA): TGTGCCAGCAGCTTAGGCGGGCAGGGTTGGGTAGAGACCCAGTACTTC.

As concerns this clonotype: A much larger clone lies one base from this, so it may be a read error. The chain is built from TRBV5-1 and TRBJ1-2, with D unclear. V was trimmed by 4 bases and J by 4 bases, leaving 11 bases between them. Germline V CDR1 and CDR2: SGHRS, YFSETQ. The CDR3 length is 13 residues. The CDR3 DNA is TGCGCCAGCAGCGCACGGGGATCCTATGGCTACACCTTC. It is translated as CASSARGSYGYTF.

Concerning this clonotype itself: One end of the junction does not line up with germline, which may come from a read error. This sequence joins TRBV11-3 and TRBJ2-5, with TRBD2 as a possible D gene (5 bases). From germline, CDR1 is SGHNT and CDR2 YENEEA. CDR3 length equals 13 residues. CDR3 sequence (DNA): TGTGCCAACAGCAAGCGGCTAGGTGGGACCCAGTACTTC. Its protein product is CANSKRLGGTQYF. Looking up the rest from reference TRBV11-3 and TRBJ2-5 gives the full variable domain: EAGVVQSPRYKIIEKKQPVAFWCNPISGHNTLYWYLQNLGQGPELLIRYENEEAVDDSQLPKDRFSAERLKGVDSTLKIQPAELGDSAVYLCANSKRLGGTQYFGPGTRLLVL.

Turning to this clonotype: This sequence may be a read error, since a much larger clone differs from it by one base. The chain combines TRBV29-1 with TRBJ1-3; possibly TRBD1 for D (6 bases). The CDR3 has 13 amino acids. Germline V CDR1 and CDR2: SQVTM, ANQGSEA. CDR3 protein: CGVQGFAGNTIYF. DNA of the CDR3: TGCGGCGTACAGGGATTTGCAGGAAACACCATATATTTT. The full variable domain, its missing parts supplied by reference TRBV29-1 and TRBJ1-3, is SAVISQKPSRDICQRGTSLTIQCQVDSQVTMMFWYRQQPGQSLTLIATANQGSEATYESGFVIDKFPISRPNLTFSTLTVSNMSPEDSSIYLCGVQGFAGNTIYFGEGSWLTVV.

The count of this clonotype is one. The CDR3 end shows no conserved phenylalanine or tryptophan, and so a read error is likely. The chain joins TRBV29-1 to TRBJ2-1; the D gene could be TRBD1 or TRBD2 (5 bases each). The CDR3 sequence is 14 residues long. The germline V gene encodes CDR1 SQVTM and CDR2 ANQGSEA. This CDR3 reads CNTRDVSSYNEQFS. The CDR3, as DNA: TGCAACACTCGGGACGTTAGCTCCTACAATGAGCAGTTCTCC.

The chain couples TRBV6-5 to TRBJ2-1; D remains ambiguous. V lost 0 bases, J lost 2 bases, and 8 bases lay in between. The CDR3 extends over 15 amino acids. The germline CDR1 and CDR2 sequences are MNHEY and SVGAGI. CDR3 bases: TGTGCCAGCAGTTACTCAGGCTCGCCCTACAATGAGCAGTTCTTC. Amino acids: CASSYSGSPYNEQFF.

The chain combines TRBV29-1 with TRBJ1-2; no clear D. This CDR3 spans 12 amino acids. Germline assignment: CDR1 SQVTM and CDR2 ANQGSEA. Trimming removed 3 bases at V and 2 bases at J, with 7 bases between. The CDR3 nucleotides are TGCAGCGTTGAGGTCCTCAACTATGGCTACACCTTC. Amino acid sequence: CSVEVLNYGYTF.

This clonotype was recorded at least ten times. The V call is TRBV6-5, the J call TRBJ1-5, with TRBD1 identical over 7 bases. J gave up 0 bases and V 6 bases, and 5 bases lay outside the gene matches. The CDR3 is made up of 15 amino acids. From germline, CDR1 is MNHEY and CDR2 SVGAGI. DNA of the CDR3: TGTGCCAGCAGCCCCACAGGGGTTAGCAATCAGCCCCAGCATTTT. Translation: CASSPTGVSNQPQHF.

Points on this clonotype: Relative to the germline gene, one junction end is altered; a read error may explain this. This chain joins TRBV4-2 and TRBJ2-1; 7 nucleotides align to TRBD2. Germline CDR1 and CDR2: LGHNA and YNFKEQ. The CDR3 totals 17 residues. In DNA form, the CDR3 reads TGTGCTAGCAGCCATGAGGTACTAGCGTACTCCTACAATGAGCAGTTCTTC. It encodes CASSHEVLAYSYNEQFF.

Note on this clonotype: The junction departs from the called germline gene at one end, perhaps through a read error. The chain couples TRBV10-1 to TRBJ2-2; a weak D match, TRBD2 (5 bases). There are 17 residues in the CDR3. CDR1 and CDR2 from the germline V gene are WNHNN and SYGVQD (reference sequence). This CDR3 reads CASSESRKGWNTGELLF. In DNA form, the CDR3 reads TGCGCCAGTAGTGAGTCGAGGAAGGGATGGAACACCGGGGAGCTGCTTTTT.

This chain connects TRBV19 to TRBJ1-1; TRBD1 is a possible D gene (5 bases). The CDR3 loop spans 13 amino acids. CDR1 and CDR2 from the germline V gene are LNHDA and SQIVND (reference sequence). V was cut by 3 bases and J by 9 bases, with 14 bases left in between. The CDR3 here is CASSIGTGGKAFF. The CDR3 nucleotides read TGTGCCAGTAGTATCGGGACGGGGGGGAAAGCTTTCTTT.

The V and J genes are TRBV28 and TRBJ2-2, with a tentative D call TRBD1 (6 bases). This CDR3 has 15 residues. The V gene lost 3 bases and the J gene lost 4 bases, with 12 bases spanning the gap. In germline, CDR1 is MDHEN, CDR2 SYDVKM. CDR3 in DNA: TGTGCCAGCAGTTTTCAGGGGCCGAGCACCGGGGAGCTGTTTTTT. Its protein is CASSFQGPSTGELFF. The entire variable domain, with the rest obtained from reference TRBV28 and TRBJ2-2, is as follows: DVKVTQSSRYLVKRTGEKVFLECVQDMDHENMFWYRQDPGLGLRLIYFSYDVKMKEKGDIPEGYSVSREKKERFSLILESASTNQTSMYLCASSFQGPSTGELFFGEGSRLTVL.

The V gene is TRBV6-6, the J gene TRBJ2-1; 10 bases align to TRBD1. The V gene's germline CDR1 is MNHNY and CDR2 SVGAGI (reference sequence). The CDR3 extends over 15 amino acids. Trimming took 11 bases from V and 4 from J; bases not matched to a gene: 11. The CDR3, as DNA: TGTGCCGGCGCTTCCGGGACAGGGGTTTACAATGAGCAGTTCTTC. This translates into CAGASGTGVYNEQFF.

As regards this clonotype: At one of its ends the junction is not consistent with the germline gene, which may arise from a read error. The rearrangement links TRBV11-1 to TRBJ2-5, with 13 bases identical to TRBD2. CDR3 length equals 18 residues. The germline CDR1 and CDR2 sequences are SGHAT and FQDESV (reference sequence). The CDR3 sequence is CAISSKSPLAGGREAQYF. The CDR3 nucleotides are TGTGCCATCAGCTCGAAATCCCCACTAGCGGGAGGGCGAGAGGCCCAGTACTTC.

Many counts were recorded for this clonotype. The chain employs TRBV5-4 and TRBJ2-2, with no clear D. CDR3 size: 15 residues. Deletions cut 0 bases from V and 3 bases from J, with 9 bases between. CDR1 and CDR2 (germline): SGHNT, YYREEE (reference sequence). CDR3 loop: CASSLGIGYTGELFF. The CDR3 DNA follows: TGTGCCAGCAGCTTGGGTATCGGTTACACCGGGGAGCTGTTTTTT.

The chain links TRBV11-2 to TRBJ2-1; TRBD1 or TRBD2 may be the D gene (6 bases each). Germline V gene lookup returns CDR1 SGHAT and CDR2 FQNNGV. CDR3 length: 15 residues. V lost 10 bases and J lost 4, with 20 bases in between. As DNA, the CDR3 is TGTGCCACGATTAAGGGGGGCCTGAGGTACAATGAGCAGTTCTTC. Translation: CATIKGGLRYNEQFF.

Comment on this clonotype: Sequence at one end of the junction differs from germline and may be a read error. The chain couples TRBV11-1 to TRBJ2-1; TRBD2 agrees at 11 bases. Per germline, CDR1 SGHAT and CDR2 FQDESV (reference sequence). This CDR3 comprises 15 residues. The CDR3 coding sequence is TGTGCCAGCAGCCTCCTAGCGGGAGGAAGGGATGAGCGGCTCTTC. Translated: CASSLLAGGRDERLF. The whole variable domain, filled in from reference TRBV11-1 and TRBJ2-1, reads EAEVAQSPRYKITEKSQAVAFWCDPISGHATLYWYRQILGQGPELLVQFQDESVVDDSQLPKDRFSAERLKGVDSTLKIQPAELGDSAMYLCASSLLAGGRDERLFGPGTRLTVL.

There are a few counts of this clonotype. CDR3 in amino acids: CASTPTGKNTEAFF. As DNA, the CDR3 is TGTGCCAGCACCCCTACGGGCAAGAACACTGAAGCTTTCTTT. The V and J genes are TRBV11-2 and TRBJ1-1; no clear D. V dropped 7 bases and J dropped 1 base, with 13 bases sitting between them. This CDR3 spans 14 amino acids. The V gene's germline CDR1 is SGHAT and CDR2 FQNNGV.

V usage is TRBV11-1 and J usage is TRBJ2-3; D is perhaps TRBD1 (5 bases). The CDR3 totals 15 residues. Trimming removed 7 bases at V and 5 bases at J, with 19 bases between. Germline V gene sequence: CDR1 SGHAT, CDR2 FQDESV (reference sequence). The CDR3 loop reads CASNDRDRGIDTQYF. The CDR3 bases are TGTGCCAGCAACGACCGAGACAGAGGCATAGATACGCAGTATTTT.

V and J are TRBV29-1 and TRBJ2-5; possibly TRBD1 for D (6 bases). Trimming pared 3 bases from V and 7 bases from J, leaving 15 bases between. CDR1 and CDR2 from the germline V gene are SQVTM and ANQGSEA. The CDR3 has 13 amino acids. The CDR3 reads CSVDIQGIGTQYF. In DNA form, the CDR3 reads TGCAGCGTTGACATACAGGGTATAGGGACCCAGTACTTC.

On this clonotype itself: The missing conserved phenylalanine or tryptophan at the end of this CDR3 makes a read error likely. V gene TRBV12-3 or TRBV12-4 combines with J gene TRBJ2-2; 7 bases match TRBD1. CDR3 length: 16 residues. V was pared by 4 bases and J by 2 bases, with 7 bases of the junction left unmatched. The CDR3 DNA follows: TGTGCCAGCAGTTCCCCGCGAGGGGGCAACACCGGGGAGCTGTTTATT. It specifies CASSSPRGGNTGELFI.

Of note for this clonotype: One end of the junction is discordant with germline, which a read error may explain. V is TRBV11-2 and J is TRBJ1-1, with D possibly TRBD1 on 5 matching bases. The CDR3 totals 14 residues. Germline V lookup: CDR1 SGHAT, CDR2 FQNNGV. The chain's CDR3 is CASSLGGRRGLPVF. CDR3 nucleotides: TGTGCCAGCAGCTTAGGTGGACGTAGGGGCCTACCGGTCTTT.